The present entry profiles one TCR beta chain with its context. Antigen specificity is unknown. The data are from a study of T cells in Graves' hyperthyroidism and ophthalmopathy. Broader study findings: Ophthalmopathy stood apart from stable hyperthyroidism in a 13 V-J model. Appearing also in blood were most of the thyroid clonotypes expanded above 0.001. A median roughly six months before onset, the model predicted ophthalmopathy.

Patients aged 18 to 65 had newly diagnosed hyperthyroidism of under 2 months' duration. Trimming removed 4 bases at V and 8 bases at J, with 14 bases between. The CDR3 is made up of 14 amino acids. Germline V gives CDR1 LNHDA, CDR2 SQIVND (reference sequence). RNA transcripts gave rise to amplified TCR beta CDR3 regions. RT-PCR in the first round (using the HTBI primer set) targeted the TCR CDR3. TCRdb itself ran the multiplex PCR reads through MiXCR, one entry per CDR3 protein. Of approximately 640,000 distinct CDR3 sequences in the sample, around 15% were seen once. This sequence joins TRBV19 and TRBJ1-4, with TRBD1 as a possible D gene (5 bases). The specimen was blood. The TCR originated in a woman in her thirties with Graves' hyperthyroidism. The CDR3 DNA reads TGTGCCAGTAGTAAGGCACCGGGGGAAGAAAAACTGTTTTTT. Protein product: CASSKAPGEEKLFF. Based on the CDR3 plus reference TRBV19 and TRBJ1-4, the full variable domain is DGGITQSPKYLFRKEGQNVTLSCEQNLNHDAMYWYRQDPGQGLRLIYYSQIVNDFQKGDIAEGYSVSREKKESFPLTVTSAQKNPTAFYLCASSKAPGEEKLFFGSGTQLSVL.